This paragraph reports one TCR beta chain. These data belong to a study of T-cell reconstitution after alpha-beta-depleted transplantation in children. Germline assignment: CDR1 MGHDK and CDR2 SYGVNS. Between the trimmed V and J ends, which lost 1 base and 4 bases, there was a span of 13 bases. The CDR3 runs to 15 residues. For TCRbeta, the library was prepared with unique molecular identifiers. TCRdb redid the calling of the PCR reads with MiXCR, one entry per CDR3 protein. The data hold around 410,000 distinct CDR3 sequences, with about a tenth observed a single time. The specimen comprised PBMCs from the stem cell graft donor, sampled from the stem cell graft. The chain couples TRBV25-1 to TRBJ1-2, with TRBD1 as a possible D gene (5 bases). This clonotype originated in a human donor who donated a stem cell graft to a child with acute myeloid leukemia. DNA for the CDR3: TGTGCCAGCAGTGAATCAATGGGGCGTAGCTATGGCTACACCTTC. This sequence encodes CASSESMGRSYGYTF.